These T cell receptor beta chains were read from a single sample in a study of T-cell reconstitution after alpha-beta-depleted transplantation in children. TCRdb fed the PCR reads into MiXCR, producing one record per CDR3 protein. This sample has approximately 500,000 distinct CDR3 sequences, with 10% found just once. Here the sequenced sample was PBMCs, taken before TCRalphabeta/CD19-depleted stem cell transplant. These TCRs come from a child aged 2-15 years with inherited bone marrow failure, due to receive a stem cell transplant. Each CDR3 is given with its conserved first and last residue. A D gene is named only where the DNA matches it firmly. A clone size is listed for some rows: how often the clone was seen (once, few, many), or a class if it is expanded.

CDR3 DNA	CDR3 protein	J gene	V gene	D gene	clone size
TGTGCCAGCATTCCGGTCTCTACAGATACGCAGTATTTT	CASIPVSTDTQYF	TRBJ2-3	TRBV9	NA	NA
TGTGCCAGCAGAAGTCGGGCCCACTCCTCCTACGAGCAGTACTTC	CASRSRAHSSYEQYF	TRBJ2-7	TRBV6-5	NA	few
TGCAGCGTCACCACAGGGGGAACTAGGGAAAAACTGTTTTTT	CSVTTGGTREKLFF	TRBJ1-4	TRBV29-1	TRBD1	many
TGCTGTGCTGCTTCTACGGGAGGGCCATTATTCACAGATACGCAGTATTTT	CCAASTGGPLFTDTQYF	TRBJ2-3	TRBV20-1	TRBD2	NA
TGTGCCAGTAGACCCGGAGCAGGGAATGAAAAACTGTTTTTT	CASRPGAGNEKLFF	TRBJ1-4	TRBV19	NA	many
TGTGCCAGCAGCTTATCCGTCGACGACAACTACGAGCAGTACTTC	CASSLSVDDNYEQYF	TRBJ2-7	TRBV7-8	NA	NA
TGTGCCAGCTGCTCAATCGGGCACAATGAGCAGTTCTTC	CASCSIGHNEQFF	TRBJ2-1	TRBV12-3/TRBV12-4	NA	many
TGCGCCAGCAGCTCCCGGAGTAACACCTTCACAGATACGCAGTATTTT	CASSSRSNTFTDTQYF	TRBJ2-3	TRBV4-3	NA	many
TGTGCCAGCAGCCAAGATTTGGCGGGAGGGCCTATGGTAGATACGCAGTATTTT	CASSQDLAGGPMVDTQYF	TRBJ2-3	TRBV3-1	TRBD2	NA
TGTGCCAGCTCTCGGATTGGCGGCACAGATACGCAGTATTTT	CASSRIGGTDTQYF	TRBJ2-3	TRBV6-1	NA	few
TGCAGTGCCCCCGGACTAGCGGCCACAGATACGCAGTATTTT	CSAPGLAATDTQYF	TRBJ2-3	TRBV20-1	TRBD2	many
TGTGCCTGGAGTCAGGGGGTTAGCGGGAGGGCCGGAAGCACAGATACGCAGTATTTT	CAWSQGVSGRAGSTDTQYF	TRBJ2-3	TRBV30	TRBD2	many
TGCGCCAGCAGCGGAGGACAGGGTAATTCACCCCTCCACTTT	CASSGGQGNSPLHF	TRBJ1-6	TRBV10-2	TRBD1	many
TGTGCCAGCAGCTTTCTGCTGGGGATGAATTCCGATACGCAGTATTTT	CASSFLLGMNSDTQYF	TRBJ2-3	TRBV11-2	NA	NA
TGTGCCAGCAGCCATCCTTATGGTAGCTCCTACAATGAGCAGTTCTTC	CASSHPYGSSYNEQFF	TRBJ2-1	TRBV3-1	NA	many
TGCGCCAGCAGCTTGGTTGGGACAGCAGGAACAGATACGCAGTATTTT	CASSLVGTAGTDTQYF	TRBJ2-3	TRBV5-1	TRBD1	NA